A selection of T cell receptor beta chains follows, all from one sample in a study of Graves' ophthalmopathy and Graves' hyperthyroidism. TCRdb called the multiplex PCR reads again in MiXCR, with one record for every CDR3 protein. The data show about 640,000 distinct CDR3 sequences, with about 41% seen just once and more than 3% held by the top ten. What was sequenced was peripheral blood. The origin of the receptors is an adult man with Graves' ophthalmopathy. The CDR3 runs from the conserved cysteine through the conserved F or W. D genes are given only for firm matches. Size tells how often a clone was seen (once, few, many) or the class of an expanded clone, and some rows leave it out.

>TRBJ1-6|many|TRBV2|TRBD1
TGTGCCAGCGTGGGGACAGCTCGTTTCTCCTATAATTCACCCCTCCACTTT
CASVGTARFSYNSPLHF
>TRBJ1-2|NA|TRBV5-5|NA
TGTGCCAGCAGCTTCCGGAGCCTCTATGGCTACACCTTC
CASSFRSLYGYTF
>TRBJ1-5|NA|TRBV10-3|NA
TGTGCCAGCAGTCCGTGGGCAGGAGGGACCCAGCATTTT
CASSPWAGGTQHF
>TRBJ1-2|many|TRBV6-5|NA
TGTGCCAGCAGATCTCCGACGGATGGCTACACCTTC
CASRSPTDGYTF
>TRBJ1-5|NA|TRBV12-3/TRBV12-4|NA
TGTGCCAGCCAAGGAGGCCCGGGAGTCTATCAGCCCCAGCATTTT
CASQGGPGVYQPQHF
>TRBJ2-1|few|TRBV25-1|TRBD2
TGTGCCAGCAGTGCCCCTAGCGGGAATTACAATGAGCAGTTCTTC
CASSAPSGNYNEQFF
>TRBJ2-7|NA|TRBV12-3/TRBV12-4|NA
TGTGCCAGCAGTTTGCACTCAGGGTACGAGCAGTACTTC
CASSLHSGYEQYF
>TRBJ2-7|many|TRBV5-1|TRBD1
TGCGCCAGCAGAGGACAGGGGGCGAGTGAGCAGTACTTC
CASRGQGASEQYF
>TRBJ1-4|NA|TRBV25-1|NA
TGTGCCAGCAGTGCTAGTCAGGGAAATGAAAAACTGTTTTTT
CASSASQGNEKLFF
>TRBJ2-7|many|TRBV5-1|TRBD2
TGCGCCAGCAGCTTGGCCGCTAGCGGGGTTACCTACGAGCAGTACTTC
CASSLAASGVTYEQYF
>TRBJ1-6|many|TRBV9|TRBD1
TGTGCCAGCAGCGCCGGGACAGGGATTTCACCCCTCCACTTT
CASSAGTGISPLHF
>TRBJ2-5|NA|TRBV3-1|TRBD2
TGTGCCAGCAGCCAGACTAGCGGGAGACGGGAGACCCAGTACTTC
CASSQTSGRRETQYF
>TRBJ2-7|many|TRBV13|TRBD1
TGTGCCAGCAGCCTGACCGGGACAGAATACGAGCAGTACTTC
CASSLTGTEYEQYF
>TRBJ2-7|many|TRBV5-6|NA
TGTGCCAGCAGCTTGGACGGGGGCTACGAGCAGTACTTC
CASSLDGGYEQYF
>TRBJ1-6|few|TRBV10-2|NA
TGTGCCAGCTCCCCCGACCAGGGAAGTAATTCACCCCTCCACTTT
CASSPDQGSNSPLHF
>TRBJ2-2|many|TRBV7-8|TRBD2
TGTGCCAGCAGCTTTGCGGGGGGCTCTGCGGAGCTGTTTTTT
CASSFAGGSAELFF
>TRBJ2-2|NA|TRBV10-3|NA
TGTGCCATCACGGGGGCTTGGACCGGGGAGCTGTTTTTT
CAITGAWTGELFF
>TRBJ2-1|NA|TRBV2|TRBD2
TGTGCCAGCAGGGGCGGGAGACGTGAGCAGTTCTTC
CASRGGRREQFF
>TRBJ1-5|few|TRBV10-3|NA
TGTGCCAGCAGTTCCCGGGGGGCAGGGAATCAGCCCCAGCATTTT
CASSSRGAGNQPQHF
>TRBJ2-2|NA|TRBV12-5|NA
TGTGCTAGTGGCCCGGGGCAGAGAAAACACACCGGGGAGCTGTTTTTT
CASGPGQRKHTGELFF
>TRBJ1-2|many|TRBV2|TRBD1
TGTGCCAGCAGTGGCGGGGACAGCACTGCAATAGGGGGCTACACCTTC
CASSGGDSTAIGGYTF
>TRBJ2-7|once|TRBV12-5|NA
TGTGCTAGTGGTTTGGTACTCAGCGGCGGCTCTCTCGAGCAGTACTTC
CASGLVLSGGSLEQYF
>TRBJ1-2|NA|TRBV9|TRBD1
TGTGCCAGCAATCCTGGACAGGGAGATAATGGCTACACCTTC
CASNPGQGDNGYTF
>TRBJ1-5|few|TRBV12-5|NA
TGTGCTAGTGGTTTTACAGGTGGTCAGCCCCAGCATTTT
CASGFTGGQPQHF
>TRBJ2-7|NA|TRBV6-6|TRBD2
TGTGCCAGCAGTGCTACTGACACCGGGAGGGTCTACGAGCAGTACTTC
CASSATDTGRVYEQYF
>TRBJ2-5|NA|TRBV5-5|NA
TGTGCCAGCAGCTTGGGTCGGGCGACCCAGTACTTC
CASSLGRATQYF
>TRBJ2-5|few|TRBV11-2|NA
TGTTCCAGCAGCTTCGGGCAGGGGAGACAAGAGACCCAGTACTTC
CSSSFGQGRQETQYF
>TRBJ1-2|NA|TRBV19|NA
TGTGCCAGTAGGGCAGACGGCGGCTCTGGAAACACCTTC
CASRADGGSGNTF
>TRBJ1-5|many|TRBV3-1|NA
TGTGCCAGCAGCCAAGATACTAGGGTTCAGCCCCAGCATTTT
CASSQDTRVQPQHF
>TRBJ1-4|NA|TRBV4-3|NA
TGCGCCAGCAGCCAAGGAGGGGCTCAAACTAATGAAAAACTGTTTTTT
CASSQGGAQTNEKLFF
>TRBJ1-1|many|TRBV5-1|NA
TGCGCCAGCAGCCCCCGAACAGGGAGCACTGAAGCTTTCTTT
CASSPRTGSTEAFF
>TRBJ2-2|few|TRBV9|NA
TGTGCCAGCCGACGGGACAAGAACACCGGGGAGCTGTTTTTT
CASRRDKNTGELFF
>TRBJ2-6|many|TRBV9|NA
TGTGCCAGCAGCGTATCCCAGGCCCCCTCTGGGGCCAACGTCCTGACTTTC
CASSVSQAPSGANVLTF
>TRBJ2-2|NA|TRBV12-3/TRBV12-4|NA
TGTGCTAGTGGTTTAGGGGACGTGCTGTTTTTT
CASGLGDVLFF
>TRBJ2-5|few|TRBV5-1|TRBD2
TGCGCCAGCAACGCCCCTGGGGGGGACCAAGAGACCCAGTACTTC
CASNAPGGDQETQYF
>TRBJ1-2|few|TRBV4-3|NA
TGCGCCAGCAGCCAAGGGGATTCCCTACGGAACTATGGCTACACCTTC
CASSQGDSLRNYGYTF
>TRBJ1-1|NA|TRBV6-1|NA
TGTGCCAGCAGCAAGGGGCGTGATGACACTGAAGCTTTCTTT
CASSKGRDDTEAFF
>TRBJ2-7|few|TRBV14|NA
TGTGCCAGCAGCCAAGTTCCAGGGAGCAACGAGCAGTACTTC
CASSQVPGSNEQYF
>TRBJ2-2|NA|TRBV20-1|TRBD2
TGCAGTGCTGGCGGACTAGCGGGAGGCGCGAACACCGGGGAGCTGTTTTTT
CSAGGLAGGANTGELFF
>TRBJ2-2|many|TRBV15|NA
TGTGCCACCAGCAGAGAATCTGCGTCCTACACCGGGGAGCTGTTTTTT
CATSRESASYTGELFF